This TCR beta chain was captured by sequencing in a study of blood T cell repertoires in COVID-19. About the study: COVID-19 samples from acute and convalescent phases originated in the United States, Italy and Spain.

Authors' processing steps: Counts of nucleated cells, estimated from reference gene primer amplification, were obtained. Using immunoSEQ multiplex PCR, the repertoire was profiled, and TCRdb retains in-frame clones only, with some absent. V and J calls plus clone size are reproduced from that table; the DNA served to infer D and trimming. The sample consists of some 80,000 clones, around 87% of them appearing once. V dropped 1 base and J dropped 3 bases, with 13 bases sitting between them. Germline V CDR1 and CDR2: SEHNR, FQNEAQ (reference sequence). This CDR3 has 16 amino acids. Sequencing was done on a sample of peripheral blood. The TCR sequence derives from a man older than 75 with active or convalescent COVID-19. The rearrangement joins TRBV7-9 to TRBJ2-1, with D maybe TRBD2 (6 bases). The CDR3 spells CASSLVRGTYYNEQFF. CDR3 DNA sequence: TGTGCCAGCAGCTTAGTTCGGGGGACCTACTACAATGAGCAGTTCTTC.